The TCR beta chain described here comes from a study of tumour-infiltrating T cells in Burkitt lymphoma. Across the whole study: Overall and progression-free survival were predicted by productive clonality.

CDR1 SGHKS and CDR2 YYEKEE come from the germline V gene (reference sequence). J was trimmed by 7 bases and V by 6 bases; bases with no gene match: 18. This CDR3 has 16 residues. Data came from immunoSEQ multiplex PCR; TCRdb stores just in-frame clones and leaves some out. The table lists nearly 5,500 clones, roughly a tenth of them singletons. The rearrangement uses TRBV5-5 and TRBJ1-1, with TRBD1 matching over 7 bases. This clonotype was sampled from a human donor with diffuse large B-cell lymphoma. What was sequenced was tumor tissue. The CDR3 nucleotides read TGTGCCAGCACCCAGCCGGGACAGCCTCAAGGCAGTGAAGCTTTCTTT. It encodes CASTQPGQPQGSEAFF.